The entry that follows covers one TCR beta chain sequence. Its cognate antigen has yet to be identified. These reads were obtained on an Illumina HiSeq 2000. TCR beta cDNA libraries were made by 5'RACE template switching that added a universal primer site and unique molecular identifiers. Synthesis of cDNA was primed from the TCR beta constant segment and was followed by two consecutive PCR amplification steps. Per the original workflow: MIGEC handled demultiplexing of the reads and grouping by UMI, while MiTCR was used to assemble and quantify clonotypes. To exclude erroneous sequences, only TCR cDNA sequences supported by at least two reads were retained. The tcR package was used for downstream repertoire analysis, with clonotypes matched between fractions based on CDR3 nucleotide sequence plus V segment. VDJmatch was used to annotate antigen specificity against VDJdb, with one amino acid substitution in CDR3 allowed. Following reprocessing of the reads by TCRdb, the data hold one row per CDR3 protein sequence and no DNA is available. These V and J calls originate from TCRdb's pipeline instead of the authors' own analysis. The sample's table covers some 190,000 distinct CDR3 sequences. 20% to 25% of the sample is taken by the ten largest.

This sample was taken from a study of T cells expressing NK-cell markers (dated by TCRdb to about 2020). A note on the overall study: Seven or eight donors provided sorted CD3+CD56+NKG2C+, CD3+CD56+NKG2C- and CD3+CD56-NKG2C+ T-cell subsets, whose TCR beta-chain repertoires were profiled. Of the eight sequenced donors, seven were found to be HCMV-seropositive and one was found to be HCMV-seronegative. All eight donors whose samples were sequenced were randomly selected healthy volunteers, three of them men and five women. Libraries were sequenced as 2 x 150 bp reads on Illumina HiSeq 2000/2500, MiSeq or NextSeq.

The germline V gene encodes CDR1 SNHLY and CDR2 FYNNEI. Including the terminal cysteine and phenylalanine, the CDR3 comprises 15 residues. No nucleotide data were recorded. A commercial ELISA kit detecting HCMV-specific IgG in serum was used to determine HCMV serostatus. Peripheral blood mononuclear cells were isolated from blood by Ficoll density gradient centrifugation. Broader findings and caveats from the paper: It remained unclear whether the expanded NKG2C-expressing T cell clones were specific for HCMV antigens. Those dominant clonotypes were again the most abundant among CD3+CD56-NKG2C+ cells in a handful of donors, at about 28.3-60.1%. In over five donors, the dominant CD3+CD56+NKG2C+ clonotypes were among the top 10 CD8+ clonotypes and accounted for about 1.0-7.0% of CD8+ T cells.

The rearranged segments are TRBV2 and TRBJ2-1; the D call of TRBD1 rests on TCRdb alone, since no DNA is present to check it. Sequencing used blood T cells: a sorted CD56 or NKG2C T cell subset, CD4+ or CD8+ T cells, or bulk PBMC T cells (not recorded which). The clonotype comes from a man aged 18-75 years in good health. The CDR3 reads CASRGLGGANNEQFF.